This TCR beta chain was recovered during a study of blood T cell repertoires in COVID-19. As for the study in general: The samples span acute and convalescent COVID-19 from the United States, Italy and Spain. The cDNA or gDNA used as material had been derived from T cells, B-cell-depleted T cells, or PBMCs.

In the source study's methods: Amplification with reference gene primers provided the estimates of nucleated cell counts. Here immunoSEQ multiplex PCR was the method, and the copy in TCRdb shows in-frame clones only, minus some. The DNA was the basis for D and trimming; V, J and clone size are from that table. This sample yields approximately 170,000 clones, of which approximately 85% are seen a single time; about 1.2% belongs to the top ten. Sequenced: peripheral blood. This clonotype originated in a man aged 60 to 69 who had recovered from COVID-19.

Here the CDR3 reads CASSPLLGSEKLFF. The CDR3 region has the DNA TGTGCCAGTAGCCCTTTGTTGGGGAGCGAAAAACTGTTTTTT. The chain links TRBV19 to TRBJ1-4; the D is unclear. Trimming removed 6 bases from V and 8 bases from J, with 16 bases in between. This CDR3 has 14 residues. Per the germline V gene, CDR1 is LNHDA and CDR2 is SQIVND (reference sequence).